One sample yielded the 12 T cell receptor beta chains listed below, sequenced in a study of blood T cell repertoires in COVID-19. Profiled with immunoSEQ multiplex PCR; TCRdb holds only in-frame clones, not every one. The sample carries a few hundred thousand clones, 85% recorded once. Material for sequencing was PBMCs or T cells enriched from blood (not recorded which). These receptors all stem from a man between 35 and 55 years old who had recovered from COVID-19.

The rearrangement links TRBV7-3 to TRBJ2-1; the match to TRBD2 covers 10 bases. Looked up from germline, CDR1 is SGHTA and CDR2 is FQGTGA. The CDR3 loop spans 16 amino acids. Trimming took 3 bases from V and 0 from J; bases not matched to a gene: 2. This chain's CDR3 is CASSFSGRVSYNEQFF. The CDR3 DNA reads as TGTGCCAGCAGCTTCAGCGGGAGGGTCTCCTACAATGAGCAGTTCTTC.

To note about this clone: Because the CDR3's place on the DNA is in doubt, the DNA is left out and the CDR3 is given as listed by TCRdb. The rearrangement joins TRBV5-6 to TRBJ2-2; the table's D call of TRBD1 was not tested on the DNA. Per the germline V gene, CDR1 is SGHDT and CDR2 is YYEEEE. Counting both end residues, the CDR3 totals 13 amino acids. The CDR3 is CASSFQFFGELFF.

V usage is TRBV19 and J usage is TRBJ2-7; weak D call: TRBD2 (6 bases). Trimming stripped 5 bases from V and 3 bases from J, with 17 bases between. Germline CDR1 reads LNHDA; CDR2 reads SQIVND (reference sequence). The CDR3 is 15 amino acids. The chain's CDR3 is CASSGGEGLIYEQYF. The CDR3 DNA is TGTGCCAGTAGTGGAGGTGAGGGACTTATCTACGAGCAGTACTTC.

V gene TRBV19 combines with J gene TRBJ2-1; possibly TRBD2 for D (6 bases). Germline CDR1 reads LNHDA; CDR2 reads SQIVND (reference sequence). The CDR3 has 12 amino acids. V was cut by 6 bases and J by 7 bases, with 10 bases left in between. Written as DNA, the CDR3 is TGTGCCAGTAGATTGGGGGGAAATGAGCAGTTCTTC. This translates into CASRLGGNEQFF.

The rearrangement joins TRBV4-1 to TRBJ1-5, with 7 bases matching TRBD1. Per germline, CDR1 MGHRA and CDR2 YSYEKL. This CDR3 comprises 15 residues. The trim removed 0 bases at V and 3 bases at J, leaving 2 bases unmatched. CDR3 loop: CASSQDGQVNQPQHF. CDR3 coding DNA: TGCGCCAGCAGCCAAGACGGACAGGTCAATCAGCCCCAGCATTTT.

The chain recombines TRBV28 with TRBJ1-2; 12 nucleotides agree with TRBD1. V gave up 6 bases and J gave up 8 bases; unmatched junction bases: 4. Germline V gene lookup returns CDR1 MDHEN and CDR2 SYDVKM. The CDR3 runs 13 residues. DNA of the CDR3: TGTGCCAGCAGGGGGACAGGGGGCCGGGGCTACACCTTC. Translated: CASRGTGGRGYTF.

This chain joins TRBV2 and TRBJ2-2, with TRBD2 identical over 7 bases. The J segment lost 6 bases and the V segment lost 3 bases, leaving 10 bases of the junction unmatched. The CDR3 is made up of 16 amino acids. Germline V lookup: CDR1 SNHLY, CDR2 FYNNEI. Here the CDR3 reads CASSDWAGEPSGELFF. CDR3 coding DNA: TGTGCCAGCAGTGATTGGGCGGGAGAGCCTTCCGGGGAGCTGTTTTTT.

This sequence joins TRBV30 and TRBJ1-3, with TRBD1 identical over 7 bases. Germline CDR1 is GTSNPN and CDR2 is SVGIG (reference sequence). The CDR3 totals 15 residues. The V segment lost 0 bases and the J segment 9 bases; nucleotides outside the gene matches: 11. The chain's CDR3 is CAWSVSRPGGSTIYF. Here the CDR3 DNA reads TGTGCCTGGAGTGTATCTCGGCCAGGGGGATCCACCATATATTTT.

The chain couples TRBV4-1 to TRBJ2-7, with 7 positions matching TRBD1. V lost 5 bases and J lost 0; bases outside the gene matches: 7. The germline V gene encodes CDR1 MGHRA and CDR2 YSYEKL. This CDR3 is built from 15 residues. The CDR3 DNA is TGCGCCAGCAGCTTTAAACAGGGGAGCTCCTACGAGCAGTACTTC. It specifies CASSFKQGSSYEQYF.

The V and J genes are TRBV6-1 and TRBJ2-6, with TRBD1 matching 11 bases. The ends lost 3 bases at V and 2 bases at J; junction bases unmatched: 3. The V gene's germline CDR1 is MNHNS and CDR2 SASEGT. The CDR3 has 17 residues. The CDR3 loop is CASSDGQGAAGANVLTF. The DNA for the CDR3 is TGTGCCAGCAGTGACGGACAGGGGGCGGCTGGGGCCAACGTCCTGACTTTC.

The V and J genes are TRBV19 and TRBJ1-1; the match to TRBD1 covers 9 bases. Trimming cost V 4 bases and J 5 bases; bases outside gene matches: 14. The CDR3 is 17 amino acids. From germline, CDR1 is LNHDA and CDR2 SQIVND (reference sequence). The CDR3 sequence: CASSKIPFWTGETEAFF. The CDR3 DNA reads TGTGCCAGTAGTAAAATCCCCTTTTGGACAGGGGAAACTGAAGCTTTCTTT. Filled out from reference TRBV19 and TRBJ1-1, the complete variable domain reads DGGITQSPKYLFRKEGQNVTLSCEQNLNHDAMYWYRQDPGQGLRLIYYSQIVNDFQKGDIAEGYSVSREKKESFPLTVTSAQKNPTAFYLCASSKIPFWTGETEAFFGQGTRLTVV.

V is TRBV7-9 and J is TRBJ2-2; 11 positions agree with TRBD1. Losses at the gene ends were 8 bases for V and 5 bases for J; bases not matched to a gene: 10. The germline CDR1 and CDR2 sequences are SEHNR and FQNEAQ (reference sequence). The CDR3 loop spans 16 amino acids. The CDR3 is CASHPPGQGGTGELFF. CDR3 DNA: TGTGCCAGCCACCCCCCGGGACAGGGGGGGACCGGGGAGCTGTTTTTT.